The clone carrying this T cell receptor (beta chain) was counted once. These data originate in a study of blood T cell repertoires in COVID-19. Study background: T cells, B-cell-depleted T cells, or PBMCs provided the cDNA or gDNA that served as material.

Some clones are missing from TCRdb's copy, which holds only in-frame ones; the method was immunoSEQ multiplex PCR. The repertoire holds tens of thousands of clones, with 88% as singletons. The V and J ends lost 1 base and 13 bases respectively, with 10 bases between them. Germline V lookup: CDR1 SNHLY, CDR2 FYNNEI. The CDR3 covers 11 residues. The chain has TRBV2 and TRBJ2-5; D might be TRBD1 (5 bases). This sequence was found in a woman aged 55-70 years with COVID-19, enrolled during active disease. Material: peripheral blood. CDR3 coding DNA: TGTGCCAGCAGTGAAGAGGGCAGGGCGTACTTC. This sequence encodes CASSEEGRAYF.